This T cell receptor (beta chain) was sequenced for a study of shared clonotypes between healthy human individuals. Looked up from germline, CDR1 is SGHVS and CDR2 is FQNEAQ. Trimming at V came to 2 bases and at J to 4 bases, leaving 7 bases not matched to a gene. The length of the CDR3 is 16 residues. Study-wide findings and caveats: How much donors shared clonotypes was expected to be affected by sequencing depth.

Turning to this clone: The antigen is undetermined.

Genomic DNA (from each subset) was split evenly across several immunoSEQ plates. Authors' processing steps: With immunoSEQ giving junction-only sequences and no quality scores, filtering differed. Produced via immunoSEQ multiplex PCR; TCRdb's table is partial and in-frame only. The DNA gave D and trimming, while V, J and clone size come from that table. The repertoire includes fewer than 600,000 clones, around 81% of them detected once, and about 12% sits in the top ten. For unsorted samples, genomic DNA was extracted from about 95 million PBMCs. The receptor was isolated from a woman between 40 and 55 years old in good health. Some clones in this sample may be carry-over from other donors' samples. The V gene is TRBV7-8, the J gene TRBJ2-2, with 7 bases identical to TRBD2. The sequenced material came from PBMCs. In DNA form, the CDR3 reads TGTGCCAGCAGCTTACTCGGACTAGTAGGCACCGGGGAGCTGTTTTTT. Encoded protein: CASSLLGLVGTGELFF. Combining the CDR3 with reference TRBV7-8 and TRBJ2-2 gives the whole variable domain GAGVSQSPRYKVAKRGQDVALRCDPISGHVSLFWYQQALGQGPEFLTYFQNEAQLDKSGLPSDRFFAERPEGSVSTLKIQRTQQEDSAVYLCASSLLGLVGTGELFFGEGSRLTVL.